The 13 T cell receptor beta chains listed next were all sequenced from one sample in a study of regulatory T cells in long-lasting Graves disease. Documented time point: persistent/refractory GD, antithyroid drugs over 5 years with positive TRAb. TCR sequences were obtained from RNA taken from PBMCs. Arm-PCR of CDR3 regions and iRepertoire HTBI primers were used to build TCR beta libraries. MiXCR, applied by TCRdb to the multiplex PCR reads, yields one record per CDR3 protein. The sample lists approximately 690,000 distinct CDR3 sequences, 30% occurring once. The sample consisted of peripheral blood mononuclear cells (PBMCs), taken when the disease was refractory, from a patient treated with antithyroid drugs. All receptors come from a female donor with Graves disease.

The chain couples TRBV27 to TRBJ2-7, with TRBD2 matching over 7 bases. This CDR3 spans 16 amino acids. The V and J ends lost 4 bases and 1 base, in that order; junction bases with no gene match: 10. CDR1 is MNHEY, CDR2 SMNVEV, per germline (reference sequence). CDR3 bases: TGTGCCAGCAGTTCCCAAGTGAACGGGAGGTCCTACGAGCAGTACTTC. It encodes CASSSQVNGRSYEQYF.

This clonotype has a handful of counts. V gene TRBV18 combines with J gene TRBJ2-7; D is unclear. V dropped 3 bases and J dropped 4 bases, with 7 bases sitting between them. Germline CDR1 KGHSH, CDR2 LQKENI. CDR3 length: 12 amino acids. CDR3 amino acids: CASSPSEYEQYF. The DNA of the CDR3 is TGTGCCAGCTCACCGAGCGAATACGAGCAGTACTTC.

The chain carries TRBV27 and TRBJ2-7; a possible D gene is TRBD1 (6 bases). The germline V gene has CDR1 MNHEY and CDR2 SMNVEV (reference sequence). Trimming stripped 10 bases from V and 1 base from J, with 11 bases between. The CDR3 spans 12 residues. Here the CDR3 DNA reads TGTGCCACCGCGGACAGATCCTACGAGCAGTACTTC. This sequence encodes CATADRSYEQYF.

This clonotype was observed a few times. The V call is TRBV15, the J call TRBJ1-6; 11 positions match TRBD1. The CDR3 has 15 residues. CDR1 is LNHNV and CDR2 is YYDKDF in the germline V gene (reference sequence). Trimming removed 5 bases from V and 7 bases from J; junction bases left unmatched: 4. The CDR3 sequence is CATSPDRGLNSPLHF. The CDR3 DNA follows: TGTGCCACCAGCCCGGACAGGGGGCTGAATTCACCCCTCCACTTT.

The V call is TRBV25-1, the J call TRBJ1-2; maybe TRBD1 (5 bases). Looked up from germline, CDR1 is MGHDK and CDR2 is SYGVNS. The CDR3 consists of 16 residues. V lost 4 bases to trimming and J lost 0 bases, with 15 bases between them. DNA of the CDR3: TGTGCCAGCAGTGGCCCTGGGGCAGCAGCTAACTATGGCTACACCTTC. It codes for CASSGPGAAANYGYTF.

The chain joins TRBV13 to TRBJ1-1; no clear D gene. Trimming took 0 bases from V and 6 from J, leaving 5 bases between them. CDR3 size: 12 residues. Germline V gene lookup returns CDR1 PRHDT and CDR2 FYEKMQ (reference sequence). The CDR3 DNA reads as TGTGCCAGCAGCTTAGGTATCCCTGAAGCTTTCTTT. Encoded protein: CASSLGIPEAFF.

The V gene is TRBV3-1, the J gene TRBJ1-5; D uncertain. V was trimmed by 3 bases and J by 4 bases, leaving 4 bases between them. Germline CDR1 is LGHDT and CDR2 is YNNKEL (reference sequence). The CDR3 sequence is 12 residues long. The CDR3 loop reads CASSQNNQPQHF. The DNA for the CDR3 is TGTGCCAGCAGCCAGAATAATCAGCCCCAGCATTTT.

As regards this clonotype: A read error may account for a junction end that differs from germline. J is TRBJ2-7 and V is TRBV7-2; a weak D match, TRBD2 (6 bases). The CDR3 length is 13 residues. The V gene's germline CDR1 is SGHTA and CDR2 FQGNSA. In DNA, the CDR3 is TGTGCCAGCAGCTTATCTAGCGTGGGCTTTTTTGACTTC. It translates to CASSLSSVGFFDF. The whole variable domain, remainder taken from reference TRBV7-2 and TRBJ2-7, is GAGVSQSPSNKVTEKGKDVELRCDPISGHTALYWYRQSLGQGLEFLIYFQGNSAPDKSGLPSDRFSAERTGGSVSTLTIQRTQQEDSAVYLCASSLSSVGFFDFGPGTRLTVT.

This clonotype showed up just a few times. The chain recombines TRBV7-3 with TRBJ1-1; D perhaps matches TRBD1 (6 bases). V lost 1 base to trimming and J lost 6 bases, with 15 bases between them. The CDR3 is made up of 15 amino acids. CDR1 and CDR2 (germline): SGHTA, FQGTGA. The CDR3 region has the DNA TGTGCCAGCAGCTTAATGGCGGGGGGCTCCCCTGAAGCTTTCTTT. Amino acid sequence: CASSLMAGGSPEAFF.

The table lists this clonotype with a few counts. The gene calls are TRBV29-1 and TRBJ2-5, with 10 bases aligning to TRBD2. J gave up 1 base and V 5 bases, and 1 base lay outside the gene matches. Germline assignment: CDR1 SQVTM and CDR2 ANQGSEA. The CDR3 spans 13 residues. CDR3 nucleotides: TGCAGCGTTCCTAGCGGGAGCCAAGAGACCCAGTACTTC. This codes for CSVPSGSQETQYF.

V usage is TRBV12-5 and J usage is TRBJ2-1; 10 bases match TRBD2. The junction had 5 bases not matched to a gene; V was cut back by 3 bases and J by 0 bases. In germline, CDR1 is LGHNT, CDR2 FRNRAP. CDR3 length equals 17 residues. The CDR3, as DNA: TGTGCTAGTGGTTTTCTAGCGGGAGCAAGCTCCTACAATGAGCAGTTCTTC. Translating it yields CASGFLAGASSYNEQFF.

The chain combines TRBV25-1 with TRBJ1-6; D is unclear. CDR3 length: 13 residues. Per the germline V gene, CDR1 is MGHDK and CDR2 is SYGVNS. With 1 base removed from V and 10 bases from J, the gap between germline ends came to 8 bases. The CDR3 DNA sequence: TGTGCCAGCAGTGAATTTTTAGGATCACCCCTCCACTTT. Its translation is CASSEFLGSPLHF. Full variable domain (rest looked up from reference TRBV25-1 and TRBJ1-6): EADIYQTPRYLVIGTGKKITLECSQTMGHDKMYWYQQDPGMELHLIHYSYGVNSTEKGDLSSESTVSRIRTEHFPLTLESARPSHTSQYLCASSEFLGSPLHFGNGTRLTVT.

This sequence joins TRBV14 and TRBJ2-7; D is possibly TRBD2 (5 bases). The CDR3 consists of 14 residues. From germline, CDR1 is SGHDN and CDR2 FVKESK. The V and J ends lost 0 bases and 3 bases respectively, with 9 bases between them. The CDR3 here is CASSQDGNFYEQYF. CDR3 nucleotides: TGTGCCAGCAGCCAAGACGGGAACTTCTACGAGCAGTACTTC. Full variable domain (rest looked up from reference TRBV14 and TRBJ2-7): EAGVTQFPSHSVIEKGQTVTLRCDPISGHDNLYWYRRVMGKEIKFLLHFVKESKQDESGMPNNRFLAERTGGTYSTLKVQPAELEDSGVYFCASSQDGNFYEQYFGPGTRLTVT.